This TCR beta chain was identified during a study of shared clonotypes between healthy human individuals. Naive CD8 cells comprised CD45RO-negative, CCR7-positively selected cells, excluding terminally differentiated effector memory CD45RA+ cells. Recent vaccinations or acute infections were absent in the healthy HIV-negative adult donors. Of note for this clone: Its antigen remains unknown.

The germline CDR1 and CDR2 sequences are MNHEY and SMNVEV (reference sequence). V lost 3 bases, J lost 3 bases, and 5 bases stayed unmatched. CDR3 length: 17 residues. Findings and limits, study-wide: The sharing of 4.5% to 5% of naive CD4 clonotypes was seen across a few donors. The donor pool, a small one, limited the genetic and exposure-history diversity represented. In general, naive subsets displayed greater estimated richness than memory subsets did.

The method was immunoSEQ multiplex PCR; TCRdb's version includes in-frame clones alone and lacks a portion of them. The table includes more than 2 million clones, approximately 92% detected once. This sequence joins TRBV27 and TRBJ2-7, with 16 bases identical to TRBD2. The sequenced sample was naive CD8+ T cells from PBMCs. The sequence derives from a man aged 18 to 35 in good health. Some clones in this sample may be carry-over from other donors' samples. CDR3 amino acids: CASSLGLAGGKGYEQYF. CDR3 sequence (DNA): TGTGCCAGCAGTTTGGGACTAGCGGGAGGGAAGGGCTACGAGCAGTACTTC.